The clone carrying this T cell receptor (beta chain) appeared a single time. This sample was taken from a study of shared clonotypes between healthy human individuals. On the study more broadly: Per-donor plates numbered three CD4 naive, three CD4 memory, two CD8 naive and one CD8 memory.

Deep level was the assay's run setting. Some clones are missing from TCRdb's copy, which holds only in-frame ones; the method was immunoSEQ multiplex PCR. The table records around 690,000 clones, about 90% of them present only once. There are 15 residues in the CDR3. V gave up 6 bases and J gave up 3 bases; unmatched junction bases: 5. CDR1 is MDHEN and CDR2 is SYDVKM in the germline V gene. The chain joins TRBV28 to TRBJ2-1; 10 nucleotides line up with TRBD1. The TCR was taken from a man in his late teens or twenties in good health. Some clones in this sample may be carry-over from other donors' samples. Sequencing was performed on memory CD8+ T cells from PBMCs. Subset denoted: CD45RO+ cells pooled with CCR7-negative TemRA cells. As DNA, the CDR3 is TGTGCCAGCAGGCCCCGGGACAGGGGCTACAATGAGCAGTTCTTC. Its protein product is CASRPRDRGYNEQFF.